The next 8 T cell receptor beta chains were all read from a single sample in a study of shared clonotypes between healthy human individuals. Naive CD8 isolation took CD45RO-negative cells positively selected for CCR7 and excluded terminally differentiated effector memory CD45RA+ cells. The data were produced by immunoSEQ multiplex PCR, yet TCRdb's version contains in-frame clones alone and is incomplete. Here the sample spans hundreds of thousands of clones, 90% to 95% being singletons. The sequencing input was naive CD8+ T cells sorted from blood. These receptors were obtained from a man aged 30 to 39 in good health.

J is TRBJ2-1 and V is TRBV6-6; a weak D match, TRBD1 (5 bases). The germline V gene encodes CDR1 MNHNY and CDR2 SVGAGI (reference sequence). The V end was cut by 2 bases, the J end by 1 base, with 12 bases between. CDR3 length: 16 residues. CDR3 loop: CASSYGQGPSYNEQFF. For the CDR3, the DNA is TGTGCCAGCAGTTACGGGCAGGGTCCATCCTACAATGAGCAGTTCTTC.

The chain combines TRBV5-1 with TRBJ2-7, with TRBD2 identical over 9 bases. The CDR3 loop spans 15 amino acids. Germline lookup yields CDR1 SGHRS and CDR2 YFSETQ. The junction had 2 bases not matched to a gene; V was cut back by 1 base and J by 0 bases. CDR3 coding DNA: TGCGCCAGCAGCTTGTTTAGCGGGAGCTCCTACGAGCAGTACTTC. Residues: CASSLFSGSSYEQYF.

The rearrangement uses TRBV28 and TRBJ2-7; weak D call: TRBD1 (6 bases). Germline V gene lookup returns CDR1 MDHEN and CDR2 SYDVKM. This CDR3 is 16 amino acids long. Trimming removed 6 bases from V and 0 bases from J, with 18 bases in between. The CDR3 DNA sequence: TGTGCCAGCAGCCCAAAACAGGGTGCTCTCTCCTACGAGCAGTACTTC. Translation gives CASSPKQGALSYEQYF.

This sequence joins TRBV11-3 and TRBJ2-3, with 8 bases lining up with TRBD2. The V gene end was trimmed by 5 bases and the J gene end by 2 bases; junction bases not matched to a gene: 9. The CDR3 extends over 16 amino acids. The germline CDR1 and CDR2 sequences are SGHNT and YENEEA. CDR3 sequence reads: CASSHYREGDTDTQYF. The CDR3 DNA reads TGTGCCAGCAGCCATTATCGGGAGGGAGACACAGATACGCAGTATTTT.

This clone was recorded only once. The chain links TRBV6-1 to TRBJ2-1; D is unclear. V lost 2 bases, J lost 3 bases, and 8 bases lay in between. CDR3 length equals 14 residues. Germline V gene lookup returns CDR1 MNHNS and CDR2 SASEGT. The CDR3 reads CASSESTSYNEQFF. Written as DNA, the CDR3 is TGTGCCAGCAGTGAATCTACAAGCTACAATGAGCAGTTCTTC.

This chain connects TRBV11-2 to TRBJ2-3; D not resolved. Germline CDR1 SGHAT, CDR2 FQNNGV. The V and J ends lost 5 bases and 3 bases respectively, with 15 bases between them. This CDR3 region has 15 residues. In nucleotides, the CDR3 is TGTGCCAGCAGCCTGGCAAGCGAAGGAACAGATACGCAGTATTTT. This codes for CASSLASEGTDTQYF.

Comments on this clone: This same CDR3 is encoded by further DNA sequences in the sample. CDR3 sequence reads: CASSLAGGPSYEQYF. CDR3 sequence (DNA): TGTGCCAGCAGCTTAGCGGGGGGTCCCTCCTACGAGCAGTACTTC. The chain has TRBV7-2 and TRBJ2-7; possible D gene TRBD2, 6 bases. Germline lookup yields CDR1 SGHTA and CDR2 FQGNSA. V lost 0 bases and J 0 bases, leaving 9 bases between the germline ends. This CDR3 is 15 amino acids long.

This clone has only one observation. This chain uses TRBV27 with TRBJ1-3; D gene ambiguous. CDR3 length equals 14 residues. CDR1 MNHEY and CDR2 SMNVEV come from the germline V gene (reference sequence). V was pared by 0 bases and J by 4 bases, with 7 bases between. Here the CDR3 DNA reads TGTGCCAGCAGTTTATCGGCCGCGGGAAACACCATATATTTT. Translating it yields CASSLSAAGNTIYF.